The rows below give T cell receptor beta chains drawn from one sample of a study of a mutant IDH1 vaccine in newly diagnosed glioma. Measured with immunoSEQ multiplex PCR; TCRdb has only the in-frame clones, and not every one. This table has about 34,000 clones, over 60% appearing once. This sample comprised peripheral blood mononuclear cells (PBMCs), obtained from a glioma patient treated with radiotherapy, temozolomide or both. The receptors stem from a man between 50 and 59 years old with glioma. Some clones in this sample may be carry-over from other donors' samples. Each CDR3 is given with its conserved first and last residue. The D gene is left open where the match is weak. A row's size may be missing; if present it is once, few, many or a size class.

v_gene	abundance	j_gene	d_gene	CDR3nt	CDR3aa
TRBV7-8	.	TRBJ2-7	.	TGTGCCAGCAGCTTAGATCATTGGGGCAGGGCCTACGAGCAGTACTTC	CASSLDHWGRAYEQYF
TRBV5-1	.	TRBJ2-2	TRBD1	TGCGCCAGCCTAACCGGGACAGTTAACACCGGGGAGCTGTTTTTT	CASLTGTVNTGELFF
TRBV19	once	TRBJ1-5	.	TGTGCCAGTAGTATAGTTCTACAGGGAAAGGGGCAGCCCCAGCATTTT	CASSIVLQGKGQPQHF
TRBV10-3	.	TRBJ1-2	.	TGTGCCATCAGTGAGGACAGGACGTGGGGCTACACCTTC	CAISEDRTWGYTF
TRBV5-4	.	TRBJ2-1	TRBD2	TGTGCCAGCAGCCCCTCAGGTAGCGGGGGGTTTAATGAGCAGTTCTTC	CASSPSGSGGFNEQFF
TRBV5-1	.	TRBJ2-4	TRBD2	TGCGCCAGCAGCTTCGCGACTAGCGATAAAAACATTCAGTACTTC	CASSFATSDKNIQYF
TRBV5-4	.	TRBJ1-1	.	TGTGCCAGCAGCCCGGTCGGGGGCGCTGAAGCTTTCTTT	CASSPVGGAEAFF
TRBV5-1	few	TRBJ1-2	.	TGCGCCAGCAGCTTGGCAGTCAAGCCCGATGGCTACACCTTC	CASSLAVKPDGYTF
TRBV6-6	once	TRBJ1-3	TRBD1	TGTGCCAGCAGCCGAGGGGGCATCCATGGAAACACCATATATTTT	CASSRGGIHGNTIYF
TRBV7-9	.	TRBJ1-1	.	TGTGCCAGCAGCTTATTTCAGGGTGGGAACACTGAAGCTTTCTTT	CASSLFQGGNTEAFF
TRBV29-1	.	TRBJ2-1	.	TGCAGCGTTGGAAACAATGAGCAGTTCTTC	CSVGNNEQFF
TRBV27	.	TRBJ2-3	TRBD2	TGTGCCAGCATCCCTAGCGGGGGGTCCACAGATACGCAGTATTTT	CASIPSGGSTDTQYF
TRBV2	.	TRBJ1-5	.	TGTGCCAGTGGCTCTTATAGCAATCAGCCCCAGCATTTT	CASGSYSNQPQHF
TRBV28	.	TRBJ2-2	TRBD2	TGTGCCAGCAGTTTAAGGCGGCTAGCGGTCCGGAACACCGGGGAGCTGTTTTTT	CASSLRRLAVRNTGELFF
TRBV6-5	once	TRBJ1-1	.	TGTGCCAGCGGCTATCTGAACACTGAAGCTTTCTTT	CASGYLNTEAFF
TRBV7-8	.	TRBJ2-7	.	TGTGCCAGCAGCTTAGGGAGCGGATACGAGCAGTACTTC	CASSLGSGYEQYF
TRBV5-4	once	TRBJ1-2	.	TGTGCCAGCAGCTCTTCTAACAGGGCTGGCTATGGCTACACCTTC	CASSSSNRAGYGYTF
TRBV2	.	TRBJ2-7	.	TGTGCCAGCACGACCGCTTCCTACGAGCAGTACTTC	CASTTASYEQYF
TRBV9	.	TRBJ2-5	TRBD1	TGTGCCAGCAGCGCAACAGGGGGTGGTGAGACCCAGTACTTC	CASSATGGGETQYF
TRBV27	.	TRBJ2-7	TRBD1	TGTGCCAGCAAGGGGACAGGGAGGGTCGAGCAGTACTTC	CASKGTGRVEQYF
TRBV5-1	.	TRBJ2-7	.	TGCGCCAGCAGCTTGGAACGGGGAGGTTTCTACGAGCAGTACTTC	CASSLERGGFYEQYF
TRBV7-2	.	TRBJ1-1	.	TGTGCCAGCAGCTTAGAGTTGAACACTGAAGCTTTCTTT	CASSLELNTEAFF
TRBV29-1	.	TRBJ1-1	.	TGCAGCGTTGTGCAGGGCGTTACTGAAGCTTTCTTT	CSVVQGVTEAFF
TRBV6-1	few	TRBJ2-2	.	TGTGCCAGCAAAGGGGGCAGGGGGGACCCCGGGGAGCTGTTTTTT	CASKGGRGDPGELFF
TRBV7-9	.	TRBJ2-2	.	TGTGCCAGCAGCTTAGCTCGGGGCGGGGAGCTGTTTTTT	CASSLARGGELFF
TRBV7-6	.	TRBJ2-5	.	TGTGCCAGCAGCTCAGGAGAGACCCAGTACTTC	CASSSGETQYF
TRBV5-4	.	TRBJ1-1	.	TGTGCCAGCAGCCAAGGACAGTCCAACACTGAAGCTTTCTTT	CASSQGQSNTEAFF
TRBV2	.	TRBJ2-1	TRBD2	TGTGCCAGCATGGTGAATCTTCTAGCGGGGGATAATGAGCAGTTCTTC	CASMVNLLAGDNEQFF
TRBV7-9	.	TRBJ1-1	.	TGTGCCAGCAGCTTGAGGTTAGGCACTGAAGCTTTCTTT	CASSLRLGTEAFF
TRBV19	.	TRBJ2-7	TRBD1	TGTGCCAGTAGTAGGACAGGCCATGGGGACTACGAGCAGTACTTC	CASSRTGHGDYEQYF
TRBV5-6	.	TRBJ1-2	TRBD1	TGTGCCAGCAGCCCAGGGGGAAGGGTCTACTATGGCTACACCTTC	CASSPGGRVYYGYTF
TRBV9	.	TRBJ2-1	.	TGTGCCAGCAGCGCCAAGTACAATGAGCAGTTCTTC	CASSAKYNEQFF
TRBV6-1	.	TRBJ2-2	.	TGTGCCAGCAGTGAAACGGATCGGGGAGAGCTGTTTTTT	CASSETDRGELFF
TRBV30	.	TRBJ2-3	.	TGTGCCTGGAGTGAGCCAGATACGCAGTATTTT	CAWSEPDTQYF
TRBV6-5	.	TRBJ2-3	.	TGTGCCAGCAGTTACGGGCAGAACACAGATACGCAGTATTTT	CASSYGQNTDTQYF
TRBV2	.	TRBJ1-1	TRBD1	TGTGCCAGCACACGGGACAGGGCTTCTCGAGGGACTGAAGCTTTCTTT	CASTRDRASRGTEAFF
TRBV11-3	.	TRBJ1-1	.	TGTGCCAGCAGCTTAGGGATCGTCTCTGAAGCTTTCTTT	CASSLGIVSEAFF
TRBV7-9	.	TRBJ2-5	.	TGTGCCAGCAGCTCGATTACAGGGGAGACCCAGTACTTC	CASSSITGETQYF
TRBV4-1	.	TRBJ1-6	.	TGCGCCAGCAGCCAAATTTGGACGGCAGGTTCACCCCTCCACTTT	CASSQIWTAGSPLHF
TRBV30	.	TRBJ1-5	.	TGTGCCTGGAGTGTCGGGCAGGGGAATCAGCCCCAGCATTTT	CAWSVGQGNQPQHF
TRBV6-5	.	TRBJ1-2	.	TGTGCCAGCAGCTCGGCGGGGGGGCAAGGCTACACCTTC	CASSSAGGQGYTF
TRBV5-1	.	TRBJ2-7	.	TGCGCCAGCAGCCCAACAGGGTCCTCCTACGAGCAGTACTTC	CASSPTGSSYEQYF
TRBV10-1	.	TRBJ1-2	.	TGCGCCAGCAGTGGTATTCAAAGATCGCGAAAGACCTATGGATCGCGAAAGACCTATGGCTACACCTTC	CASSGIQRSRKTYGSRKTYGYTF
TRBV10-3	.	TRBJ2-7	TRBD1	TGTGCCACCGGACAGGGGGGAATTAGGTCCTACGAGCAGTACTTC	CATGQGGIRSYEQYF
TRBV5-6	.	TRBJ1-2	.	TGTGCCAGCAGCTCCCGGCTTCAGGGCTATAACTATGGCTACACCTTC	CASSSRLQGYNYGYTF
TRBV27	.	TRBJ1-2	.	TGTGCCAGCGGGGGACACGCCTATGGCTACACCTTC	CASGGHAYGYTF
TRBV10-1	.	TRBJ2-3	TRBD2	TGCGCCAGCAGTGAGTCAACCCCGCGGGGGGGCCCAGATACGCAGTATTTT	CASSESTPRGGPDTQYF
TRBV25-1	.	TRBJ2-5	.	TGTGCCAGCAGTACGAGAGAGACCCAGTACTTC	CASSTRETQYF
TRBV7-2	.	TRBJ2-7	TRBD2	TGTGCCAGCAGCTTAGTGGGAGGGTCCGAGCAGTACTTC	CASSLVGGSEQYF
TRBV6-5	.	TRBJ2-7	.	TGTGCCAGCAGTTTGGCCCTTGGCAAATACGAGCAGTACTTC	CASSLALGKYEQYF
TRBV6-5	.	TRBJ2-3	.	TGTGCCAGCAGCTCCCCCACAGGGGATACGCAGTATTTT	CASSSPTGDTQYF
TRBV29-1	.	TRBJ2-3	TRBD2	TGCAGCGTCGGGGGGGCCACAGATACGCAGTATTTT	CSVGGATDTQYF